Below, 32 T cell receptor beta chains from the same sample are listed, as sequenced in a study of human T cells and chemical hapten exposure. MiXCR was run by TCRdb on the RACE reads, yielding one entry per CDR3 protein. The table records around 85,000 distinct CDR3 sequences, roughly 13% of them present only once. Described time point: patch test 3, about 24 weeks after DPC sensitization. Treatment noted: therapeutic diphenylcyclopropenone sensitization with weekly scalp DPC. The material was whole blood, obtained in connection with sensitization to the hapten diphenylcyclopropenone (DPC). The receptor source for this set is a woman in her forties or fifties with alopecia areata. Some clones in this sample may be carry-over from other donors' samples.

The V call is TRBV12-3 or TRBV12-4, the J call TRBJ1-5; D possibly corresponds to TRBD1 (6 bases). Trimming removed 5 bases at V and 2 bases at J, with 13 bases between. This CDR3 contains 15 residues. The CDR3 DNA follows: TGTGCCAGCAGTCCACAGGGAAGGGGCAATCAGCCCCAGCATTTT. It specifies CASSPQGRGNQPQHF.

As regards this clonotype: This may be a read error, as it is one base from a much larger clone. CDR3 residues: CSIGPGIGTEAFF. CDR3 DNA sequence: TGCAGCATTGGTCCGGGTATTGGCACTGAAGCTTTCTTT. The chain employs TRBV29-1 and TRBJ1-1; D not resolved. CDR3 size: 13 residues. In germline, CDR1 is SQVTM, CDR2 ANQGSEA. V gave up 8 bases and J gave up 4 bases, with 17 bases separating them.

The chain employs TRBV29-1 and TRBJ1-2; D ambiguous. Trimming removed 8 bases from V and 3 bases from J, with 13 bases in between. The V gene's germline CDR1 is SQVTM and CDR2 ANQGSEA. The CDR3 extends over 12 amino acids. In nucleotides, the CDR3 is TGCAGCTCCCAAACATGGGACTATGGCTACACCTTC. As protein: CSSQTWDYGYTF.

This clonotype appeared many times. The chain links TRBV30 to TRBJ1-4; no clear D. V lost 2 bases and J 5 bases, leaving 12 bases between the germline ends. CDR3 length: 14 residues. Germline CDR1 and CDR2: GTSNPN and SVGIG (reference sequence). CDR3 bases: TGTGCCTGGAGTCCTCCCCCCCGCAATGAAAAACTGTTTTTT. The encoded protein is CAWSPPPRNEKLFF.

A few counts support this clonotype. This chain uses TRBV5-6 with TRBJ1-5; a weak D match, TRBD1 (5 bases). Germline CDR1 reads SGHDT; CDR2 reads YYEEEE. Trimming pared 1 base from V and 3 bases from J, leaving 11 bases between. The length of the CDR3 is 15 residues. CDR3 region: CASSLYDRDNQPQHF. The CDR3 bases are TGTGCCAGCAGCTTGTACGACAGAGACAATCAGCCCCAGCATTTT.

V gene TRBV9 combines with J gene TRBJ1-2; no firm D call. Germline V lookup: CDR1 SGDLS, CDR2 YYNGEE. The V end lost 0 bases, the J end lost 1 base, and 4 bases lay between the germline ends. This CDR3 comprises 13 residues. The CDR3 DNA is TGTGCCAGCAGCGTAGTGATTAACTATGGCTACACCTTC. Its protein is CASSVVINYGYTF.

Ten or more counts support this clonotype. CDR3 sequence (DNA): TGCAGTGCTCTCGCTAAATACGAGCAGTACTTC. Translation gives CSALAKYEQYF. The chain has TRBV20-1 and TRBJ2-7; D uncertain. This CDR3 has 11 amino acids. The V gene's germline CDR1 is DFQATT and CDR2 SNEGSKA (reference sequence). Deletions cut 5 bases from V and 4 bases from J, with 9 bases between.

This clonotype turned up a few times. The rearrangement links TRBV30 to TRBJ1-2; D is ambiguous. The CDR3 spans 14 residues. V lost 0 bases and J 11 bases, leaving 19 bases between the germline ends. Germline V gives CDR1 GTSNPN, CDR2 SVGIG (reference sequence). CDR3 bases: TGTGCCTGGAGTGTACGGGGTAGTCGACTTGGATACACCTTC. It translates to CAWSVRGSRLGYTF.

The J gene is TRBJ1-1, the V gene TRBV2, with D possibly TRBD1 on 6 matching bases. Germline V gene lookup returns CDR1 SNHLY and CDR2 FYNNEI. The CDR3 has 13 residues. The V end was cut by 6 bases, the J end by 3 bases, with 11 bases between. The CDR3 here is CASSGRGYTEAFF. The CDR3, as DNA: TGTGCCAGCAGCGGCAGGGGATACACTGAAGCTTTCTTT.

This clonotype has a handful of counts. The J gene is TRBJ2-7, the V gene TRBV29-1; 7 nucleotides align to TRBD2. Germline loops: CDR1 SQVTM, CDR2 ANQGSEA. The CDR3 has 15 amino acids. The trim removed 4 bases at V and 4 bases at J, leaving 13 bases unmatched. This CDR3 is CSVVGGSSGWYEQYF. The CDR3 DNA reads as TGCAGCGTTGTGGGGGGGTCAAGTGGCTGGTACGAGCAGTACTTC.

This clonotype has only a few counts. The J gene is TRBJ1-2, the V gene TRBV29-1, with TRBD1 identical over 8 bases. The CDR3 consists of 18 residues. CDR1 SQVTM and CDR2 ANQGSEA come from the germline V gene. The V and J ends lost 7 bases and 0 bases, in that order; junction bases with no gene match: 19. CDR3 in DNA: TGCAGCGCTTCCCAGGCCCAGACAGGGGCGGCATCTAACTATGGCTACACCTTC. Protein sequence: CSASQAQTGAASNYGYTF.

This clonotype was picked up many times. V is TRBV29-1 and J is TRBJ2-1; D is perhaps TRBD2 (6 bases). V was trimmed by 6 bases and J by 4 bases, leaving 13 bases between them. Germline V gives CDR1 SQVTM, CDR2 ANQGSEA. The CDR3 totals 13 residues. CDR3 loop: CSVVAERYNEQFF. For the CDR3, the DNA is TGCAGCGTAGTAGCGGAACGGTACAATGAGCAGTTCTTC.

At least ten counts were recorded for this clonotype. The chain joins TRBV20-1 to TRBJ1-5; D uncertain. The CDR3 contains 14 residues. V was trimmed by 3 bases and J by 2 bases, leaving 11 bases between them. Germline V gene lookup returns CDR1 DFQATT and CDR2 SNEGSKA (reference sequence). CDR3 protein: CSASYSVGNQPQHF. In DNA, the CDR3 is TGCAGTGCTAGTTATAGTGTGGGCAATCAGCCCCAGCATTTT.

The V gene is TRBV9, the J gene TRBJ2-7; D is unclear. Trimming shortened V by 4 bases and J by 4 bases, and 18 bases separated the two germline ends. This CDR3 contains 15 residues. CDR1 is SGDLS, CDR2 YYNGEE, per germline. The CDR3 loop is CASSPRPMFGYEQYF. The CDR3 DNA follows: TGTGCCAGCAGCCCAAGGCCGATGTTTGGGTACGAGCAGTACTTC.

Ten or more counts support this clonotype. The rearrangement links TRBV7-9 to TRBJ2-7; TRBD2 matches at 7 bases. The CDR3 is 13 amino acids. V gave up 5 bases and J gave up 2 bases; unmatched junction bases: 3. Germline V gene data show CDR1 as SEHNR and CDR2 as FQNEAQ (reference sequence). The CDR3 DNA follows: TGTGCCAGCAGCGCCGGACTAGCCTACGAGCAGTACTTC. It translates to CASSAGLAYEQYF.

This clonotype occurred a few times. The chain recombines TRBV5-1 with TRBJ2-5, with D tentatively TRBD1 (6 bases). V gave up 1 base and J gave up 4 bases, with 11 bases separating them. The V gene's germline CDR1 is SGHRS and CDR2 YFSETQ. The CDR3 contains 14 residues. Here the CDR3 DNA reads TGCGCCAGCAGCTTGACAGGGTATCGAGAGACCCAGTACTTC. The encoded protein is CASSLTGYRETQYF.

Only a few counts were recorded for this clonotype. The chain recombines TRBV14 with TRBJ2-2; 12 nucleotides agree with TRBD2. CDR3 length equals 16 residues. Per germline, CDR1 SGHDN and CDR2 FVKESK. V trimming: 4 bases; J trimming: 6 bases; junction bases outside the gene matches: 6. Here the CDR3 reads CASSLRLAGVAGELFF. In DNA, the CDR3 is TGTGCCAGCAGCCTACGACTAGCGGGAGTGGCCGGGGAGCTGTTTTTT.

Only a few counts were recorded for this clonotype. The V call is TRBV20-1, the J call TRBJ1-2; D unresolved. Germline CDR1 is DFQATT and CDR2 is SNEGSKA (reference sequence). This CDR3 is 11 amino acids long. V lost 3 bases to trimming and J lost 5 bases, with 7 bases between them. CDR3 in amino acids: CSAREQYGYTF. The CDR3 bases are TGCAGTGCTAGGGAGCAGTATGGCTACACCTTC.

This clonotype was seen a handful of times. The V and J genes are TRBV30 and TRBJ2-1; 8 bases align to TRBD1. Germline CDR1 and CDR2: GTSNPN and SVGIG (reference sequence). V was pared by 8 bases and J by 4 bases, with 10 bases of the junction left unmatched. CDR3 length: 14 amino acids. The CDR3 region is CAHTSGGRYNEQFF. CDR3 coding DNA: TGTGCCCATACATCAGGGGGCAGGTACAATGAGCAGTTCTTC.

This sequence joins TRBV5-1 and TRBJ1-1; 11 nucleotides agree with TRBD1. The CDR3 has 15 amino acids. V lost 8 bases to trimming and J lost 3 bases; unmatched junction nucleotides: 9. CDR1 SGHRS and CDR2 YFSETQ come from the germline V gene. CDR3 in DNA: TGCGCCAGTAACCCGGGACAGGGGGTGTACACTGAAGCTTTCTTT. Translation: CASNPGQGVYTEAFF.

This clonotype was observed many times. V usage is TRBV20-1 and J usage is TRBJ1-4; D unclear. CDR1 is DFQATT, CDR2 SNEGSKA, per germline (reference sequence). The CDR3 contains 13 residues. Trimming stripped 2 bases from V and 4 bases from J, with 8 bases between. CDR3 loop: CSARWYSNEKLFF. DNA for the CDR3: TGCAGTGCTAGATGGTATAGTAATGAAAAACTGTTTTTT.

The rearrangement uses TRBV3-1 and TRBJ2-6; D unresolved. This CDR3 has 17 amino acids. Between the trimmed V and J ends, which lost 1 base and 0 bases, there was a span of 10 bases. Germline-derived CDR1 and CDR2 are LGHDT and YNNKEL (reference sequence). The CDR3 region has the DNA TGTGCCAGCAGCCAAGCCTCCATCGGCTCTGGGGCCAACGTCCTGACTTTC. This gives the protein CASSQASIGSGANVLTF.

This clonotype was recorded many times. This chain connects TRBV2 to TRBJ2-2, with 14 bases that match TRBD2. Trimming took 7 bases from V and 4 from J; bases not matched to a gene: 17. The CDR3 sequence is 20 residues long. The germline CDR1 and CDR2 sequences are SNHLY and FYNNEI. DNA for the CDR3: TGTGCCAGCAACCCCACGACGACCGGGACTAGCGGGAGTGCCACCGGGGAGCTGTTTTTT. Residues: CASNPTTTGTSGSATGELFF.

In regard to this clonotype: A much larger clone differs by one base, so this may be a read error. This is likely a read error, given that the CDR3 carries no conserved phenylalanine or tryptophan at its end. The V and J genes are TRBV10-2 and TRBJ2-7; no firm D call. Trimming took off 7 bases at V and 6 bases at J, with 10 bases between the two ends. In germline, CDR1 is WSHSY, CDR2 SAAADI. This CDR3 spans 11 amino acids. CDR3 protein: CASNAGREQYL. The DNA for the CDR3 is TGCGCCAGCAACGCTGGACGCGAGCAGTACCTC.

This clonotype was seen a handful of times. The chain joins TRBV5-1 to TRBJ2-4; D remains ambiguous. The V end was cut by 1 base, the J end by 5 bases, with 7 bases between. Germline CDR1 is SGHRS and CDR2 is YFSETQ. This CDR3 region has 13 residues. CDR3 nucleotide sequence: TGCGCCAGCAGCTTGTCCCAGGAAAACATTCAGTACTTC. The encoded protein is CASSLSQENIQYF.

This clonotype was found many times. The chain has TRBV27 and TRBJ2-7; 9 nucleotides line up with TRBD2. Germline V gene sequence: CDR1 MNHEY, CDR2 SMNVEV (reference sequence). The junction had 3 bases not matched to a gene; V was cut back by 6 bases and J by 0 bases. CDR3 length: 14 residues. The CDR3 DNA is TGTGCCAGCAGCCTAGCGGGGACCTCCTACGAGCAGTACTTC. It encodes CASSLAGTSYEQYF.

In its sample, this clonotype was seen a few times. V usage is TRBV27 and J usage is TRBJ2-3; a possible D gene is TRBD1 (5 bases). This CDR3 is built from 13 residues. V gave up 4 bases and J gave up 3 bases, with 8 bases separating them. Germline V gives CDR1 MNHEY, CDR2 SMNVEV (reference sequence). CDR3 in DNA: TGTGCCAGCAGTTGGGCAGGGACAGATACGCAGTATTTT. It specifies CASSWAGTDTQYF.

V and J are TRBV12-3 or TRBV12-4 and TRBJ2-2, with unresolved D. CDR3 length: 14 amino acids. V lost 8 bases, J lost 4 bases, and 14 bases lay in between. CDR3 region: CASGLTSRTGELFF. The CDR3 DNA is TGTGCCAGCGGCTTAACCAGCCGCACCGGGGAGCTGTTTTTT.

With regard to this clonotype: At one end the junction does not follow the germline gene, possibly because of a read error. J is TRBJ2-2 and V is TRBV5-1; D perhaps matches TRBD2 (6 bases). This CDR3 has 15 amino acids. Germline V gene sequence: CDR1 SGHRS, CDR2 YFSETQ. The CDR3 coding sequence is TGCGCCAGCAGCTTGTCACGGGAGAACGCCGGGGAGCTGTTTTTT. The encoded protein is CASSLSRENAGELFF.

This clonotype showed up just a few times. The rearrangement links TRBV7-2 to TRBJ1-1, with D tentatively TRBD1 (5 bases). V was shortened by 0 bases and J by 5 bases, with 13 bases between the two germline ends. CDR1 is SGHTA and CDR2 is FQGNSA in the germline V gene. This CDR3 region has 15 residues. CDR3 sequence (DNA): TGTGCCAGCAGCTTAGCAAAGGGGAGGTGGACTGAAGCTTTCTTT. This encodes CASSLAKGRWTEAFF.

This clonotype was picked up many times. V gene TRBV29-1 combines with J gene TRBJ2-5; TRBD1 matches 7 bases. V shed 4 bases, J shed 5 bases, and the junction held 4 bases outside the gene matches. The CDR3 contains 12 residues. The germline gives CDR1 SQVTM, CDR2 ANQGSEA. The CDR3 reads CSVAGTAETQYF. CDR3 bases: TGCAGCGTTGCCGGGACAGCGGAGACCCAGTACTTC.

This clonotype occurred many times. The chain uses TRBV4-2 and TRBJ2-1; 13 positions match TRBD2. The V gene end was trimmed by 0 bases and the J gene end by 4 bases; junction bases not matched to a gene: 3. Germline V gives CDR1 LGHNA, CDR2 YNFKEQ. This CDR3 is built from 17 residues. The CDR3 coding sequence is TGTGCCAGCAGCCAAGATCGACTAGCGGGAGGATACAATGAGCAGTTCTTC. This sequence encodes CASSQDRLAGGYNEQFF.